The rows below give T cell receptor beta chains drawn from one sample of a study of CD8+ T cells in alopecia areata. The assay was immunoSEQ multiplex PCR, and TCRdb's table has in-frame clones only and misses some. Among 90,000 to 150,000 clones listed, around 56% were seen once. The sequenced sample was CD4+ T cells sorted from blood, obtained at week 4, from a patient treated with tofacitinib. All receptors come from a human donor with alopecia areata. The CDR3 runs from the conserved cysteine through the conserved F or W. A D gene is named only where the DNA matches it firmly. Some rows have no size entry. The others give once, few or many, or a class for an expanded clone.

j_call: TRBJ1-2
d_call: TRBD1
clone_size: -
v_call: TRBV19
cdr3_nt: TGTGCCAGTAGGACCGCGGGACAGTTCGACTATGGCTACACCTTC
cdr3_aa: CASRTAGQFDYGYTF

j_call: TRBJ2-2
d_call: -
clone_size: -
v_call: TRBV30
cdr3_nt: TGTGCCTGGAGTGTAGGAAGAAGGGAATCCAACACCGGGGAGCTGTTTTTT
cdr3_aa: CAWSVGRRESNTGELFF

j_call: TRBJ2-3
d_call: -
clone_size: -
v_call: TRBV4-1
cdr3_nt: TGCGCCAGCAGCCAAGTAGGGCCTAGTTGGGCAGATACGCAGTATTTT
cdr3_aa: CASSQVGPSWADTQYF

j_call: TRBJ1-6
d_call: TRBD1
clone_size: -
v_call: TRBV7-9
cdr3_nt: TGTGCCAGCAGCTGGACAGGGCTGGCGAATTCACCCCTCCACTTT
cdr3_aa: CASSWTGLANSPLHF

j_call: TRBJ2-3
d_call: TRBD1
clone_size: -
v_call: TRBV29-1
cdr3_nt: TGCAGCGTTAAAGACAGGGGCGGCACAGATACGCAGTATTTT
cdr3_aa: CSVKDRGGTDTQYF

j_call: TRBJ2-1
d_call: -
clone_size: once
v_call: TRBV30
cdr3_nt: TGTGCCTGGAGAATGCGGCAGGGCTATGAGCAGTTCTTC
cdr3_aa: CAWRMRQGYEQFF

j_call: TRBJ2-4
d_call: TRBD1
clone_size: -
v_call: TRBV4-1
cdr3_nt: TGCGCCAGCAGCCAATCGGGACAGGGAGACATTCAGTACTTC
cdr3_aa: CASSQSGQGDIQYF

j_call: TRBJ1-2
d_call: -
clone_size: -
v_call: TRBV2
cdr3_nt: TGTGCCAGCAGTGAGGATGGCTACACCTTC
cdr3_aa: CASSEDGYTF

j_call: TRBJ2-2
d_call: -
clone_size: -
v_call: TRBV9
cdr3_nt: TGTGCCAGCGGAACCTCCGGGACTAACACCGGGGAGCTGTTTTTT
cdr3_aa: CASGTSGTNTGELFF

j_call: TRBJ1-1
d_call: -
clone_size: -
v_call: TRBV28
cdr3_nt: TGTGCCAGCAGTTTGTGGGGGAACACTGAAGCTTTCTTT
cdr3_aa: CASSLWGNTEAFF

j_call: TRBJ2-2
d_call: -
clone_size: few
v_call: TRBV30
cdr3_nt: TGTGCCTGGAGTGTAAAGGGCAGGGCAACCGGGGAGCTGTTTTTT
cdr3_aa: CAWSVKGRATGELFF

j_call: TRBJ2-7
d_call: TRBD1
clone_size: -
v_call: TRBV29-1
cdr3_nt: TGCAGCGTACAGGGGGCGGGGGAGCAGTACTTC
cdr3_aa: CSVQGAGEQYF

j_call: TRBJ2-5
d_call: TRBD2
clone_size: -
v_call: TRBV7-9
cdr3_nt: TGTGCCAGCCGCGGACTAGCGGGCCAAGAGACCCAGTACTTC
cdr3_aa: CASRGLAGQETQYF

j_call: TRBJ2-5
d_call: -
clone_size: -
v_call: TRBV15
cdr3_nt: TGTGCCACCAGCAGAGATCGGGGGCAAGAGACCCAGTACTTC
cdr3_aa: CATSRDRGQETQYF

j_call: TRBJ1-1
d_call: -
clone_size: few
v_call: TRBV5-6
cdr3_nt: TGTGCCAGCAGCTTGGGCCGGGACACTGAAGCTTTCTTT
cdr3_aa: CASSLGRDTEAFF

j_call: TRBJ2-6
d_call: -
clone_size: -
v_call: TRBV2
cdr3_nt: TGTGCCAGCAGTGAAGCCGGCGGGGCCAACGTCCTGACTTTC
cdr3_aa: CASSEAGGANVLTF

j_call: TRBJ1-3
d_call: -
clone_size: few
v_call: TRBV29-1
cdr3_nt: TGCAGCGTTGAGGAGGGGGCTGGAAACACCATATATTTT
cdr3_aa: CSVEEGAGNTIYF

j_call: TRBJ2-5
d_call: TRBD1
clone_size: -
v_call: TRBV15
cdr3_nt: TGTGCCACCAGCAGAGATAGGGGGACAGGGCAGAGGACCCAGTACTTC
cdr3_aa: CATSRDRGTGQRTQYF

j_call: TRBJ1-4
d_call: TRBD1
clone_size: few
v_call: TRBV5-1
cdr3_nt: TGCGCCAGCAGCTCCGGGACAGGGGGCGAAAAACTGTTTTTT
cdr3_aa: CASSSGTGGEKLFF

j_call: TRBJ2-5
d_call: -
clone_size: -
v_call: TRBV29-1
cdr3_nt: TGCAGCGTTGGTCTCAGTAAAGAGACCCAGTACTTC
cdr3_aa: CSVGLSKETQYF